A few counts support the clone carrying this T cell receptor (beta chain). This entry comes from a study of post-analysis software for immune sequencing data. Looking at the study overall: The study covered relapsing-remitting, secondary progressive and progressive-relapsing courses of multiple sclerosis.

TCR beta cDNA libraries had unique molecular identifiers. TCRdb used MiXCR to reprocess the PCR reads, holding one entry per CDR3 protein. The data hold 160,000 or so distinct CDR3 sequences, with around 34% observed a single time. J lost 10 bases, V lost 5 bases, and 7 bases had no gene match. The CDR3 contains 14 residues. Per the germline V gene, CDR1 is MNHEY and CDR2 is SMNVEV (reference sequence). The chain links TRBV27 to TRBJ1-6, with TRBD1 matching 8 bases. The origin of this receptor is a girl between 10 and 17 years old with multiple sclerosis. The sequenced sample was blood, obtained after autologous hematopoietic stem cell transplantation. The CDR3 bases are TGTGCCAGCAGTGTGGGACAGGATCTATCACCCCTCCACTTT. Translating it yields CASSVGQDLSPLHF.